This passage covers 14 T cell receptor beta chains from one sample sequenced in a study of regulatory T cells in long-lasting Graves disease (dated by TCRdb to 2020 to 2023). Receptor libraries were prepared by multiplex PCR. This sample was sequenced with an Illumina HiSeq 4000. iRepertoire HTBI primers and Arm-PCR amplification of CDR3 regions were used to construct TCR beta libraries. In-frame beta chains were kept once TCRdb had trimmed the public reads at Q25 with fastp and called clones with MiXCR. Entries are consolidated by CDR3 protein sequence, retaining the most common genes and DNA. The sample table shows 430,000 or so distinct CDR3 sequences, and over 20% are seen once. The ten biggest clones cover 14% of the sample. Interpreted using the paper, the time point label stands for: persistent/refractory GD, antithyroid drugs over 5 years with positive TRAb. For both TCR sequencing and RNA sequencing, RNA was extracted from PBMCs using TRIzol.

The sample was peripheral blood mononuclear cells (PBMCs), taken when the disease was refractory, from a patient treated with antithyroid drugs. The receptors derive from a female donor with Graves disease.

This clonotype was picked up many times. The chain joins TRBV28 to TRBJ1-1, with 8 bases matching TRBD1. CDR3 length: 15 amino acids. The ends lost 3 bases at V and 0 bases at J; junction bases unmatched: 3. Germline V lookup: CDR1 MDHEN, CDR2 SYDVKM. This CDR3 reads CASSFPRGLNTEAFF. The CDR3 nucleotides are TGTGCCAGCAGTTTCCCCAGGGGGCTGAACACTGAAGCTTTCTTT.

The table lists this clonotype with a few counts. This chain connects TRBV6-1 to TRBJ2-2, with D perhaps matching TRBD1 (5 bases). V shed 4 bases and J shed 3 bases, with 9 bases lying between them. CDR3 length: 14 amino acids. Germline V gene lookup returns CDR1 MNHNS and CDR2 SASEGT. The CDR3 loop is CASSGQPDTGELFF. CDR3 nucleotides: TGTGCCAGCAGTGGACAGCCGGACACCGGGGAGCTGTTTTTT.

This clonotype was seen many times. This CDR3 reads CASSPGQGRPSGANVLTF. For the CDR3, the DNA is TGTGCCAGCAGTCCCGGACAGGGGCGACCCTCTGGGGCCAACGTCCTGACTTTC. This rearrangement joins TRBV28 to TRBJ2-6; TRBD1 aligns across 9 bases. The CDR3 is 18 residues long. With V trimmed by 5 bases and J by 0 bases, 8 bases remained unmatched. Germline V gives CDR1 MDHEN, CDR2 SYDVKM.

The chain uses TRBV10-2 and TRBJ2-1; 9 nucleotides agree with TRBD2. Germline CDR1 is WSHSY and CDR2 is SAAADI. V shed 3 bases, J shed 7 bases, and the junction held 7 bases outside the gene matches. The CDR3 extends over 15 amino acids. DNA of the CDR3: TGCGCCAGCAGTGACAGGATAGCGGGGGTGAATGAGCAGTTCTTC. Its translation: CASSDRIAGVNEQFF.

The chain employs TRBV5-1 and TRBJ1-1, with TRBD1 matching over 8 bases. J gave up 0 bases and V 7 bases, and 11 bases lay outside the gene matches. The CDR3 loop spans 16 amino acids. The germline gives CDR1 SGHRS, CDR2 YFSETQ. This CDR3 is CASRGQGLGMNTEAFF. In DNA, the CDR3 is TGCGCCAGCCGCGGACAGGGCCTGGGGATGAACACTGAAGCTTTCTTT.

This sequence joins TRBV7-3 and TRBJ2-2; tentatively, D is TRBD2 (6 bases). Germline V gene lookup returns CDR1 SGHTA and CDR2 FQGTGA. V was cut by 2 bases and J by 7 bases, with 8 bases left in between. This CDR3 is 13 amino acids long. CDR3 in DNA: TGTGCCAGCAGCTTAGATAGCGGCGGGGAGCTGTTTTTT. This translates into CASSLDSGGELFF.

This chain joins TRBV7-9 and TRBJ2-7, with 8 bases lining up with TRBD1. Germline V lookup: CDR1 SEHNR, CDR2 FQNEAQ (reference sequence). This CDR3 has 16 amino acids. With 4 bases clipped from V and 1 base from J, the junction kept 9 bases outside the gene matches. The DNA for the CDR3 is TGTGCCAGCAGCTCTGACAGGGGCGAGGAATCCTACGAGCAGTACTTC. Encoded protein: CASSSDRGEESYEQYF.

This clonotype was recorded many times. J is TRBJ2-7 and V is TRBV27; TRBD1 matches 10 bases. Per the germline V gene, CDR1 is MNHEY and CDR2 is SMNVEV (reference sequence). The CDR3 totals 15 residues. J gave up 3 bases and V 5 bases, and 7 bases lay outside the gene matches. CDR3 in DNA: TGTGCCAGCAGTCATGGACAGGGGGGCTTCTACGAGCAGTACTTC. It specifies CASSHGQGGFYEQYF.

This clonotype came up a few times. The chain carries TRBV19 and TRBJ2-7, with a weak D call TRBD2 (5 bases). V was pared by 1 base and J by 6 bases, with 13 bases between. The CDR3 length is 14 residues. The germline V gene has CDR1 LNHDA and CDR2 SQIVND (reference sequence). DNA of the CDR3: TGTGCCAGTAGTATAGTTTTCGGGATATCCGAGCAGTACTTC. It specifies CASSIVFGISEQYF.

Note on this clonotype: Sequence at one end of the junction differs from germline and may be a read error. The V and J genes are TRBV2 and TRBJ2-7; 8 bases match TRBD1. Germline CDR1 SNHLY, CDR2 FYNNEI. This CDR3 is built from 13 residues. DNA for the CDR3: TGTGCCGGCAGCCCCACGACAGGGGATGAGCAGTACTTC. It encodes CAGSPTTGDEQYF.

This clonotype was observed a handful of times. In nucleotides, the CDR3 is TGCAGCGTTGAAGACAGGGATTCCTACGAGCAGTACTTC. Translation gives CSVEDRDSYEQYF. V and J are TRBV29-1 and TRBJ2-7, with a weak D call TRBD1 (5 bases). The CDR3 covers 13 residues. CDR1 is SQVTM, CDR2 ANQGSEA, per germline. Deletions cut 0 bases from V and 1 base from J, with 7 bases between.

This clonotype was counted only a few times. The chain joins TRBV19 to TRBJ2-7, with TRBD2 matching over 11 bases. The CDR3 is made up of 15 amino acids. Germline CDR1 reads LNHDA; CDR2 reads SQIVND (reference sequence). Germline trimming cut 3 bases from V and 3 bases from J; bases unmatched to any gene: 4. DNA of the CDR3: TGTGCCAGTAGTATTTTCGGGACTAGCGGCTACGAGCAGTACTTC. Translated: CASSIFGTSGYEQYF.

This clonotype was observed a handful of times. This chain joins TRBV9 and TRBJ2-7; 9 positions match TRBD1. This CDR3 has 16 residues. CDR1 and CDR2 from the germline V gene are SGDLS and YYNGEE. V lost 0 bases and J lost 3; bases outside the gene matches: 7. Here the CDR3 DNA reads TGTGCCAGCAGCGTAGAGGGGGACAGGGAGATCTACGAGCAGTACTTC. It translates to CASSVEGDREIYEQYF.

Ten or more counts support this clonotype. This sequence joins TRBV2 and TRBJ2-7; TRBD1 matches at 9 bases. The junction had 7 bases not matched to a gene; V was cut back by 2 bases and J by 2 bases. Germline CDR1 and CDR2: SNHLY and FYNNEI. CDR3 length: 16 amino acids. The CDR3 here is CASSEPGQGFAYEQYF. CDR3 nucleotide sequence: TGTGCCAGCAGTGAACCGGGACAGGGCTTCGCCTACGAGCAGTACTTC.